Listed below are T cell receptor beta chains from one sample, sequenced in a study of T-cell memory formation after mild COVID-19. MiXCR, run by TCRdb on the 5' RACE reads, gives a single entry per CDR3 protein. The table records 50,000 or so distinct CDR3 sequences, approximately 9% of them present only once. The specimen was PBMCs or a T cell subset sorted from them (not recorded which). These receptors were obtained from an adult woman who had mild COVID-19 (a few samples of this study predate the infection). Cell type and time point are not known. CDR3s include the opening cysteine and the closing phenylalanine or tryptophan. D genes are given only for firm matches. A clone size is listed for some rows: how often the clone was seen (once, few, many), or a class if it is expanded.

size	D	V	J	length	DNA	CDR3
.	.	TRBV5-6	TRBJ2-4	15	TGTGCCAGCAGCTTGCGGGGCCTAGCCAAAAACATTCAGTACTTC	CASSLRGLAKNIQYF
.	.	TRBV12-3/TRBV12-4	TRBJ2-1	12	TGTGCCAGCAGTTTCTCAGGTTATGAGCAGTTCTTC	CASSFSGYEQFF
few	TRBD1	TRBV6-5	TRBJ1-1	15	TGTGCCACCAATGGGAGAAACAGGGGGAACACTGAAGCTTTCTTT	CATNGRNRGNTEAFF
.	.	TRBV12-3/TRBV12-4	TRBJ2-4	16	TGTGCCAGCAGTCCCCAAAGAGGACAGTCAGGCGGCATTCAGTACTTC	CASSPQRGQSGGIQYF
.	.	TRBV9	TRBJ1-2	13	TGTGCCAGCAGCGGACTAGGGGTACATGGCTACACCTTC	CASSGLGVHGYTF
few	.	TRBV30	TRBJ1-5	15	TGTGCCTGGAGTCCCGGGACAAATAGCAATCAGCCCCAGCATTTT	CAWSPGTNSNQPQHF
few	.	TRBV5-1	TRBJ2-7	14	TGCGCCAGCAGCTTGAGGCTGGGGGGCCACGAGCAGTACTTC	CASSLRLGGHEQYF
many	.	TRBV7-6	TRBJ2-5	14	TGTGCCAGCAGCTCCACCCGACAGCAAGAGACCCAGTACTTC	CASSSTRQQETQYF
few	TRBD1	TRBV6-5	TRBJ1-1	13	TGTGCCAGCAGCAGGGGGTCAACGGCTGAAGCTTTCTTT	CASSRGSTAEAFF
.	.	TRBV12-3/TRBV12-4	TRBJ1-3	11	TGTGCCAGCAGCATCCGAAACACCATATATTTT	CASSIRNTIYF
few	.	TRBV5-1	TRBJ1-6	15	TGCGCCAGCAGTCCCGATGGGGGGAATAATTCACCCCTCCACTTT	CASSPDGGNNSPLHF
few	.	TRBV12-3/TRBV12-4	TRBJ1-1	13	TGTGCCAGCAGTTTAGCCTCGGGGACTGAAGCTTTCTTT	CASSLASGTEAFF
few	.	TRBV4-3	TRBJ2-1	16	TGCGCCAGCAGCCAAGATGGAGGGGCAATCGGTAATGAGCAGTTCTTC	CASSQDGGAIGNEQFF
few	TRBD2	TRBV20-1	TRBJ2-3	19	TGCAGTGCTAGAGAGGGACTAGCGGGGACCCTACGATACACAGATACGCAGTATTTT	CSAREGLAGTLRYTDTQYF
.	.	TRBV15	TRBJ2-3	12	TGTGCCACCAGCAGAGCCCCAGATACGCAGTATTTT	CATSRAPDTQYF
many	TRBD1	TRBV7-2	TRBJ2-7	14	TGTGCCAGCAGCTCCGGGACAGGGGGCAACGAGCAGTACTTC	CASSSGTGGNEQYF
many	TRBD2	TRBV5-1	TRBJ2-4	15	TGCGCCAGCAGCTTCTCTTTCGTAGCGGGGGACATTCAGTACTTC	CASSFSFVAGDIQYF
few	.	TRBV9	TRBJ1-2	13	TGTGCCAGCAGCGTAGAGATAGGCTATGGCTACACCTTC	CASSVEIGYGYTF
.	.	TRBV20-1	TRBJ1-5	14	TGCAGTGCTAGAGCTGGGCCGGTTAGTCAGCCCCAGCATTTT	CSARAGPVSQPQHF
few	.	TRBV5-1	TRBJ2-5	17	TGCGCCAGCAGCTCCGGGGGGACAGGAGGGCTCCAAGAGACCCAGTACTTC	CASSSGGTGGLQETQYF
few	.	TRBV12-3/TRBV12-4	TRBJ1-2	16	TGTGCCAGCAGTTTAAGGGGACGGCTCACTAACTATGGCTACACCTTC	CASSLRGRLTNYGYTF
many	.	TRBV12-3/TRBV12-4	TRBJ2-1	12	TGTGCCAGCACCTACTTGGACAGCGAGAAATTCTTC	CASTYLDSEKFF
many	TRBD1	TRBV10-3	TRBJ2-6	14	TGTGCCATCAGCAGGGGGCCTGGGGCCAACGTCCTGACTTTC	CAISRGPGANVLTF
many	TRBD1	TRBV20-1	TRBJ2-2	13	TGCAGTGCTAACAGGGGGGACACCGGGGAGCTGTTTTTT	CSANRGDTGELFF
many	TRBD2	TRBV7-8	TRBJ2-5	12	TGTGCCAGCAGCTCCGGGACTAGCGGGCCGTACTTC	CASSSGTSGPYF
few	TRBD1	TRBV5-6	TRBJ2-1	15	TGTGCCAGCTGTAAAGTGGACAGGGATATGGATGAGCAGTTCTTC	CASCKVDRDMDEQFF
many	.	TRBV5-1	TRBJ2-2	13	TGCGCCAGCAGCTTTGCGGGGTCCGGGGAGCTGTTTTTT	CASSFAGSGELFF
.	.	TRBV7-6	TRBJ2-5	14	TGTGCCAGCAGCTTAGCGCAGAAATCGGAGACCCAGTACTTC	CASSLAQKSETQYF
few	.	TRBV14	TRBJ2-5	13	TGTGCCAGCAGCTACACTCTTCACGAGACCCAGTACTTC	CASSYTLHETQYF